One T cell receptor (beta chain) is described in this entry. The data were taken from a study of blood T cell repertoires in COVID-19. Background on the study: The United States, Italy and Spain were the sources of the acute and convalescent COVID-19 samples.

Sequencing used immunoSEQ multiplex PCR; TCRdb keeps in-frame clones, though not all of them. The sample has a few hundred thousand clones; approximately 91% are singletons. The TCR was taken from a human donor in a cohort exposed to, infected with or recovered from COVID-19 (not recorded which). The donor label of this sample is uncertain. The specimen was PBMCs or T cells enriched from blood (not recorded which).

The CDR3 nucleotides read TGCGCCAGCAGCTTGGACAGATCCTACGAGCAGTACTTC. This gives the protein CASSLDRSYEQYF. V and J are TRBV5-1 and TRBJ2-7; D not certain. CDR3 length: 13 residues. The V end lost 0 bases, the J end lost 1 base, and 5 bases lay between the germline ends. The germline V gene has CDR1 SGHRS and CDR2 YFSETQ. The full variable domain, with the rest looked up from reference TRBV5-1 and TRBJ2-7, is KAGVTQTPRYLIKTRGQQVTLSCSPISGHRSVSWYQQTPGQGLQFLFEYFSETQRNKGNFPGRFSGRQFSNSRSEMNVSTLELGDSALYLCASSLDRSYEQYFGPGTRLTVT.